This T cell receptor (beta chain) originates from a study of blood T cell repertoires in COVID-19. Across the whole study: The United States, Italy and Spain supplied acute and convalescent COVID-19 samples. Sources were T cells, B-cell-depleted T cells, or PBMCs; the material itself was cDNA or gDNA.

CDR3 length: 16 amino acids. CDR1 and CDR2 (germline): SGHDT, YYEEEE. Trimming shortened V by 2 bases and J by 4 bases, and 16 bases separated the two germline ends. Per the original methods: Reference gene primers were amplified, and this amplification served to estimate nucleated cell counts. Libraries were prepared by immunoSEQ multiplex PCR; TCRdb keeps only in-frame clonotypes and omits some of them. That table gives V, J and clone size, and the DNA gave D and trimming. The table shows under 300,000 clones, with 80% to 85% occurring only once. This chain joins TRBV5-6 and TRBJ1-5; a weak D match, TRBD1 (6 bases). The TCR originated in a woman aged 55 to 70 with active or convalescent COVID-19. The specimen sequenced was peripheral blood. In nucleotides, the CDR3 is TGTGCCAGCAGCTTCGGTTTAAACAGGGCGAATCAGCCCCAGCATTTT. Its protein product is CASSFGLNRANQPQHF.